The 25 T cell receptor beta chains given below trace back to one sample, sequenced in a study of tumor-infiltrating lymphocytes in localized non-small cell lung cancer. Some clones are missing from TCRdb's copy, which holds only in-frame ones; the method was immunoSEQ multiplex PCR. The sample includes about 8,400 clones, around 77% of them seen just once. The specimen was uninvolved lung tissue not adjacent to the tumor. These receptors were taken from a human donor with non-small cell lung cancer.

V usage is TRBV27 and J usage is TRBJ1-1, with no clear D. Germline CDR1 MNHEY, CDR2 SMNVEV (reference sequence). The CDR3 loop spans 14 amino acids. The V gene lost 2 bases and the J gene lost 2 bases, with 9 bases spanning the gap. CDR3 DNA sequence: TGTGCCAGCAGTTTAAGACCAGCTAACACTGAAGCTTTCTTT. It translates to CASSLRPANTEAFF.

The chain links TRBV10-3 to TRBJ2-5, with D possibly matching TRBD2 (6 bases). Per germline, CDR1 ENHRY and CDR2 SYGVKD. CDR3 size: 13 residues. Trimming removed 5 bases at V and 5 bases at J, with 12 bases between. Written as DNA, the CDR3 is TGTGCCATCAGTATCGGGGGACGGGAGACCCAGTACTTC. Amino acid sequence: CAISIGGRETQYF.

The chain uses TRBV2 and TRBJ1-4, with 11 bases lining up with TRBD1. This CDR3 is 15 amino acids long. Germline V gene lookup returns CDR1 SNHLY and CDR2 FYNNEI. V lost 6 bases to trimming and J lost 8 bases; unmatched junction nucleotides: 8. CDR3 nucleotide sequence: TGTGCCAGCAGCCCCAGTGGGACAGGGGGAGAAAAACTGTTTTTT. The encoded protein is CASSPSGTGGEKLFF.

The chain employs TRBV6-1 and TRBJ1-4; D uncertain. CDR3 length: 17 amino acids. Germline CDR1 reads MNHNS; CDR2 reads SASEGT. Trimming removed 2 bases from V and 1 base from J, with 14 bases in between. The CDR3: CASSEFVGMGTNEKLFF. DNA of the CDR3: TGTGCCAGCAGTGAATTCGTCGGTATGGGAACTAATGAAAAACTGTTTTTT.

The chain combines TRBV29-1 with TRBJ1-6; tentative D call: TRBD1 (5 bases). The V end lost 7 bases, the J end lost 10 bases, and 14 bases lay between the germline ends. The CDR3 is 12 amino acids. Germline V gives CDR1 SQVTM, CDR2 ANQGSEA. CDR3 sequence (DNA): TGCAGCGCGGGGACTGGGGGGTCACCCCTCCACTTT. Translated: CSAGTGGSPLHF.

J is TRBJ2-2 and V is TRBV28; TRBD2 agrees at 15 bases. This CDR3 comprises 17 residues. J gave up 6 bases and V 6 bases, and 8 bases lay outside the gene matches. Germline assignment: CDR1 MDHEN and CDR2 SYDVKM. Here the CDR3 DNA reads TGTGCCAGCAGCAAAGGACTAGCGGGAGGGCCGGCCGGGGAGCTGTTTTTT. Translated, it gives CASSKGLAGGPAGELFF.

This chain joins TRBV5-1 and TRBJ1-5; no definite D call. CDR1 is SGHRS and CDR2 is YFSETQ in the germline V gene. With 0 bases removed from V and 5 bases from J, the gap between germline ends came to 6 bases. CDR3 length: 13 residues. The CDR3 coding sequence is TGCGCCAGCAGCTTGGGCCCGGATCAGCCCCAGCATTTT. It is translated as CASSLGPDQPQHF.

The CDR3 coding sequence is TGTGCCAGCAGCGGACAGGGTTTGGAAAAACTGTTTTTT. It yields the protein CASSGQGLEKLFF. V is TRBV2 and J is TRBJ1-4, with TRBD1 identical over 8 bases. CDR3 length equals 13 residues. With V trimmed by 6 bases and J by 8 bases, 5 bases remained unmatched. The V gene's germline CDR1 is SNHLY and CDR2 FYNNEI.

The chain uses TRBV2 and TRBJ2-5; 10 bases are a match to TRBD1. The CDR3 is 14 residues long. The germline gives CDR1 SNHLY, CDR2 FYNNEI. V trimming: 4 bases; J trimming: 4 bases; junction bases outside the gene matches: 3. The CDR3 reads CASSARTGGETQYF. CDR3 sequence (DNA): TGTGCCAGCAGTGCGAGGACAGGGGGAGAGACCCAGTACTTC.

This chain's CDR3 is CASSPGTSGGDEQFF. The DNA for the CDR3 is TGTGCCAGCAGCCCGGGGACTAGCGGGGGGGATGAGCAGTTCTTC. The chain is built from TRBV7-7 and TRBJ2-1, with 16 bases matching TRBD2. The CDR3 has 15 amino acids. CDR1 and CDR2 (germline): SSHAT, FNYEAQ (reference sequence). V lost 5 bases to trimming and J lost 8 bases; unmatched junction nucleotides: 3.

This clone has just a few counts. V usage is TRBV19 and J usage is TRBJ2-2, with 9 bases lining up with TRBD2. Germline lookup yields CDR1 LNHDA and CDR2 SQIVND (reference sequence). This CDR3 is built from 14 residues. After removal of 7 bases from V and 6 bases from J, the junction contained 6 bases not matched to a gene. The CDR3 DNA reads TGTGCCAGTAAAGGCGGGAGGGCGTCCGGGGAGCTGTTTTTT. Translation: CASKGGRASGELFF.

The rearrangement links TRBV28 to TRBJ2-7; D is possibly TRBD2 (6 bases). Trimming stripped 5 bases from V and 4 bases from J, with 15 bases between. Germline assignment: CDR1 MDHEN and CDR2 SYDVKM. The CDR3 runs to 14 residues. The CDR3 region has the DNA TGTGCCAGCAGTCCTCTCGTGGAGGGGTACGAGCAGTACTTC. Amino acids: CASSPLVEGYEQYF.

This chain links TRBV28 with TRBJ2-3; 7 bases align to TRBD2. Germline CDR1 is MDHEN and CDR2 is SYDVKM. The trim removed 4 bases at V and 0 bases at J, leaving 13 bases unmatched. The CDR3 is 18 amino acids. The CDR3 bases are TGTGCCAGCAGTTCACAACCCCAGGGAGGGAGTAGCACAGATACGCAGTATTTT. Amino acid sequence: CASSSQPQGGSSTDTQYF.

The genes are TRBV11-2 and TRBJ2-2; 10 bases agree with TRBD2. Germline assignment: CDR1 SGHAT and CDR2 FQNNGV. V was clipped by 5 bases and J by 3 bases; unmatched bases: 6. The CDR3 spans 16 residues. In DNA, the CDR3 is TGTGCCAGCAGCGCTCTAGCGGGAGTGTACACCGGGGAGCTGTTTTTT. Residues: CASSALAGVYTGELFF.

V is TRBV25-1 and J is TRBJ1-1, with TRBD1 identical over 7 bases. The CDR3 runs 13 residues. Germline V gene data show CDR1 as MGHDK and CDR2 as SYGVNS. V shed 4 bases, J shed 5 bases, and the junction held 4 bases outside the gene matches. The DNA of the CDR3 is TGTGCCAGCAGTGGGAGGGGGCGGACTGAAGCTTTCTTT. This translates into CASSGRGRTEAFF.

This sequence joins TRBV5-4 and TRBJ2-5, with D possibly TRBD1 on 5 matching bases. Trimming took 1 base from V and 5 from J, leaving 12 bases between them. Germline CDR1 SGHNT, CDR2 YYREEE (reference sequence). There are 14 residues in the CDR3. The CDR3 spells CASSLRGPQETQYF. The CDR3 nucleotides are TGTGCCAGCAGCTTGAGGGGCCCACAGGAGACCCAGTACTTC.

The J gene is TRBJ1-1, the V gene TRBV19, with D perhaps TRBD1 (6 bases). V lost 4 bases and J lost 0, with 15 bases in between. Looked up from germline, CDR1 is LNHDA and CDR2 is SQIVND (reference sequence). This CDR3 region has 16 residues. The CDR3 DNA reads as TGTGCCAGTAGTACGGACAGTAAGATATTGAACACTGAAGCTTTCTTT. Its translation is CASSTDSKILNTEAFF.

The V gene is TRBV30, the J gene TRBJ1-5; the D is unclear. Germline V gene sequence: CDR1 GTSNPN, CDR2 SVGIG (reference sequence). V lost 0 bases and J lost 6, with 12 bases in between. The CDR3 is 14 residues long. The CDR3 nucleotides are TGTGCCTGGAGTGTTAGGATCGGAATTCAGCCCCAGCATTTT. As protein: CAWSVRIGIQPQHF.

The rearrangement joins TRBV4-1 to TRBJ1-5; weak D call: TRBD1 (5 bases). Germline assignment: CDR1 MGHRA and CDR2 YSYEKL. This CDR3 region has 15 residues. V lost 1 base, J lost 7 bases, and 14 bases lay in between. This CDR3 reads CASSQAPGNPQPQHF. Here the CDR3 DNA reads TGCGCCAGCAGCCAAGCCCCAGGGAACCCCCAGCCCCAGCATTTT.

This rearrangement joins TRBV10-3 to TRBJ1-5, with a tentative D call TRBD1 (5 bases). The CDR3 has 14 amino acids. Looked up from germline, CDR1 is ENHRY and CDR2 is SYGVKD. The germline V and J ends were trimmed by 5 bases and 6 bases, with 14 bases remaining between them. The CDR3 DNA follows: TGTGCCATCAGTCGAGACCCTCAGGGTCAGCCCCAGCATTTT. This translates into CAISRDPQGQPQHF.

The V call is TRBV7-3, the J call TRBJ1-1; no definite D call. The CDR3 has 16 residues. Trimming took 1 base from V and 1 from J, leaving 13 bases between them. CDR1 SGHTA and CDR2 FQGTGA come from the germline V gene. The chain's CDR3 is CASSLKAPPGNTEAFF. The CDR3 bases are TGTGCCAGCAGCTTAAAAGCCCCACCGGGGAACACTGAAGCTTTCTTT.

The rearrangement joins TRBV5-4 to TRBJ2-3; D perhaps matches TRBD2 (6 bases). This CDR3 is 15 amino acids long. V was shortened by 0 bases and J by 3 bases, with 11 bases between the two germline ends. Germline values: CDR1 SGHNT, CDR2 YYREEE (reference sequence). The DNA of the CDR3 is TGTGCCAGCAGCTTGGGCCAGGGAGGAACAGATACGCAGTATTTT. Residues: CASSLGQGGTDTQYF.

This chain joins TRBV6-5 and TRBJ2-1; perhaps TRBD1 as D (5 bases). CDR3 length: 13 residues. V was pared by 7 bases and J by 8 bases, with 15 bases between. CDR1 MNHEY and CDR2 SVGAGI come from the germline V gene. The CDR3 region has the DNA TGTGCCAGCACCACGTTAGGGGCCGATGAGCAGTTCTTC. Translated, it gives CASTTLGADEQFF.

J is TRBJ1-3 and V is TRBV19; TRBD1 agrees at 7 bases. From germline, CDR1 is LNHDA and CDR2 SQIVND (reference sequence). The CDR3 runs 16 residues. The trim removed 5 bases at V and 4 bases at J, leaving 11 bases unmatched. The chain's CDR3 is CASSPGSGTVGNTIYF. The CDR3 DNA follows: TGTGCCAGTAGTCCAGGATCCGGGACAGTAGGAAACACCATATATTTT.

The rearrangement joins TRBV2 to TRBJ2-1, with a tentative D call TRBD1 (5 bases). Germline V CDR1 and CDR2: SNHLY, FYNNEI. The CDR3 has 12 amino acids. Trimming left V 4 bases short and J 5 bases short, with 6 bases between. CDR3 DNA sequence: TGTGCCAGCAGTGCCAGGGACAATGAGCAGTTCTTC. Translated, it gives CASSARDNEQFF.